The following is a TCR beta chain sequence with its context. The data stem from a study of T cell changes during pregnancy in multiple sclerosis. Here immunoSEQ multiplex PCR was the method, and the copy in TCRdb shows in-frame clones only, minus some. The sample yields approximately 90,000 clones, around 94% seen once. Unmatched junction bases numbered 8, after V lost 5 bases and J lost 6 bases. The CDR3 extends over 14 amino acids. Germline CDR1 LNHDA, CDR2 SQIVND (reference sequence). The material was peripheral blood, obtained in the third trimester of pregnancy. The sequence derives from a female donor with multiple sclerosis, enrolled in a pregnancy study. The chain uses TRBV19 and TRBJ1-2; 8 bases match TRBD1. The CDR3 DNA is TGTGCCAGTAGTGGATCCGGGACAGGCAATGGCTACACCTTC. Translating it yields CASSGSGTGNGYTF.